The present T cell receptor (beta chain) was sequenced within a study of blood T cells in healthy people across ages. Individuals who donated were healthy Caucasians from Russia aged about 6 to 100. Every donor gave ten milliliters of peripheral blood. There are a few counts of this clonotype. A second PCR, run for about 7 to 12 cycles, used a sample-barcoded 5' primer plus a J-beta primer mix. TCRdb recomputed calls from the 5' RACE reads with MiXCR, one row per CDR3 protein. This table has about 830,000 distinct CDR3 sequences, roughly 60% appearing once. The sequenced material came from blood. The source of this sequence is a young man in good health.

CDR3: CASSPDISAYEQYF. CDR3 sequence (DNA): TGTGCCAGCTCACCGGACATAAGCGCCTACGAGCAGTACTTC. This sequence joins TRBV18 and TRBJ2-7, with D perhaps TRBD1 (5 bases). The CDR3 is made up of 14 amino acids. V dropped 3 bases and J dropped 2 bases, with 11 bases sitting between them. The germline V gene encodes CDR1 KGHSH and CDR2 LQKENI.